This record covers a single TCR beta chain. This receptor's antigen is unknown. Base qualities are not recorded, but no much larger clone differs from it by a single base. The sample was run on an Illumina HiSeq 2500. Quantitative 5'-RACE with molecular barcodes was the method used to prepare the TCR beta libraries. From the authors' description of their analysis: Disease-linked TCR variants were identified with a new computational method built on a probabilistic model of VDJ rearrangement. Using fastp at Q25 and MiXCR, TCRdb reprocessed the public reads and kept productive beta chains. Rows merge per CDR3 protein into single entries with the most common DNA and genes. TCRdb, not the authors, supplied the V and J calls. The sample table records about 260,000 distinct CDR3 sequences; 20% of these occur just once. Roughly 7.4% of the sample is in the top ten clones. The data are from a study of CD8 T cells in ankylosing spondylitis (dated by TCRdb to 2016 to 2017). At the level of the whole study: T cell receptor beta repertoires were profiled in healthy donors and ankylosing spondylitis patients so that disease-linked TCR variants could be found. In total, the full study cohort was made up of 95 to 110 healthy donors and roughly 27 ankylosing spondylitis patients. Samples of peripheral blood were taken, and for ankylosing spondylitis patients, synovial fluid was collected as well. General findings and caveats noted by the study authors: A TCR beta motif of several highly homologous amino acid variants appeared characteristic of blood from ankylosing spondylitis patients. The disease-linked clones showed a CD8+ phenotype and occurred at relatively low frequencies in peripheral blood. Some motif variants had previously been reported in the synovial fluid and blood of reactive arthritis patients, which suggests shared mechanisms of disease initiation. According to the report, matched synovial fluid samples from ankylosing spondylitis patients were significantly enriched for the disease-linked clones.

From a lookup of the germline V gene, CDR1 and CDR2 are SQVTM and ANQGSEA. The CDR3 sequence holds 14 residues, the cysteine and phenylalanine included. The only DNA kept is the CDR3, 42 bases in frame from the first base. V is pruned by 8 bases and J by 4 bases, leaving 9 bases of the junction without a gene match. The receptor comes from a male donor with ankylosing spondylitis or in good health (not recorded which). The rearranged chain carries TRBV29-1 and TRBJ1-5; 9 of the junction bases match TRBD1. The source material was blood, either unsorted or a sorted T cell fraction (not recorded which). The CDR3 reads as follows: CSISSGTGNQPQHF. The DNA sequence is given as TGCAGCATCTCTAGCGGGACAGGGAATCAGCCCCAGCATTTT.